The entry below describes one TCR beta chain. Antigen specificity is unknown. The data stem from a study of T cells in Graves' hyperthyroidism and ophthalmopathy. V gave up 3 bases and J gave up 5 bases; unmatched junction bases: 10. This CDR3 is built from 17 residues. Per the germline V gene, CDR1 is LNHDA and CDR2 is SQIVND (reference sequence). Study-wide results and limits: Using 13 V-J features, a model discriminated ophthalmopathy from stable hyperthyroidism. Before onset, ophthalmopathy was predicted by the model a median approximately 6.7 months earlier. Among thyroid clonotypes expanded above 0.001, most also appeared in blood.

There were TCR beta CDR3 regions amplified from RNA transcripts. HTBI primers drove first-round RT-PCR of the TCR CDR3. TCRdb itself ran the multiplex PCR reads through MiXCR, one entry per CDR3 protein. The table includes 250,000 to 350,000 distinct CDR3 sequences, approximately 23% detected once. Input material: blood. The sequence came from a man younger than 45 with Graves' ophthalmopathy. The gene calls are TRBV19 and TRBJ1-1; 12 bases are shared with TRBD1. CDR3 residues: CASSMRGDRGRGTEAFF. CDR3 in DNA: TGTGCCAGTAGTATGAGGGGGGACAGGGGGCGCGGGACTGAAGCTTTCTTT.